Here is one TCR beta chain with its context. These data come from a study of blood T cell repertoires in COVID-19. On the study more broadly: Nucleic acid was either cDNA or gDNA, and it came from T cells, B-cell-depleted T cells, or PBMCs.

In the study's own analysis: Reference gene primer amplification in the assay estimated nucleated cell counts. TCRdb keeps only in-frame clones here, not all; method: immunoSEQ multiplex PCR. V, J and clone size reflect that table, while D and trimming were determined from the DNA. The sample gives 300,000 to 400,000 clones, approximately 90% of which show up once; roughly 4% is in the top ten. The germline V and J ends were trimmed by 6 bases and 7 bases, with 13 bases remaining between them. CDR1 is MDHEN, CDR2 SYDVKM, per germline. The CDR3 contains 13 residues. The sequenced sample was peripheral blood. This sequence joins TRBV28 and TRBJ1-5; no clear D gene. This TCR was recovered from a woman between 45 and 65 years old with active or convalescent COVID-19. CDR3: CASSREPKQPQHF. For the CDR3, the DNA is TGTGCCAGCAGCCGGGAGCCGAAGCAGCCCCAGCATTTT.